This passage covers 20 T cell receptor beta chains from one sample sequenced in a study of Graves' ophthalmopathy and Graves' hyperthyroidism. Amplification of the TCR beta CDR3 regions used RNA transcripts (as template). The first round was an RT-PCR with HTBI primers, and the second round was a multiplex PCR. TCRdb passed the multiplex PCR reads through MiXCR, listing each CDR3 protein once. The table has roughly 160,000 distinct CDR3 sequences, 30% to 45% seen once. Input material: peripheral blood. The source is a man in his thirties or forties with Graves' ophthalmopathy.

At least ten counts were recorded for this clonotype. The chain combines TRBV28 with TRBJ2-7; 9 bases map to TRBD1. The CDR3 runs to 16 residues. Germline V CDR1 and CDR2: MDHEN, SYDVKM. With 7 bases clipped from V and 2 bases from J, the junction kept 12 bases outside the gene matches. The CDR3 is CASTKPRQGVAYEQYF. In DNA form, the CDR3 reads TGTGCCAGCACCAAACCGCGACAGGGGGTAGCCTACGAGCAGTACTTC.

This clonotype was seen many times. V usage is TRBV12-3 or TRBV12-4 and J usage is TRBJ2-5, with D possibly TRBD2 on 5 matching bases. The CDR3 extends over 15 amino acids. V shed 7 bases and J shed 2 bases, with 17 bases lying between them. CDR3: CASKRVVGVQETQYF. The CDR3 nucleotides read TGTGCCAGCAAGCGAGTTGTGGGAGTACAAGAGACCCAGTACTTC.

This chain links TRBV6-5 with TRBJ1-5; D perhaps matches TRBD1 (6 bases). Germline V gene sequence: CDR1 MNHEY, CDR2 SVGAGI. The CDR3 is 16 amino acids. The V gene lost 0 bases and the J gene lost 2 bases, with 11 bases spanning the gap. The CDR3 here is CASSYSGGPGNQPQHF. The DNA of the CDR3 is TGTGCCAGCAGTTACTCGGGGGGCCCTGGCAATCAGCCCCAGCATTTT.

This clonotype showed up many times. V is TRBV28 and J is TRBJ1-5; D might be TRBD1 (6 bases). Germline-derived CDR1 and CDR2 are MDHEN and SYDVKM. The CDR3 is made up of 16 amino acids. V was shortened by 8 bases and J by 0 bases, with 17 bases between the two germline ends. The CDR3 region is CASPPGGPASNQPQHF. For the CDR3, the DNA is TGTGCCAGCCCCCCCGGGGGGCCTGCTAGCAATCAGCCCCAGCATTTT.

This clonotype was recorded many times. The CDR3 bases are TGCAGTGCCCACCGGGGGCTAGACCCTATCAATGAGCAGTTCTTC. It is translated as CSAHRGLDPINEQFF. J is TRBJ2-1 and V is TRBV20-1, with D perhaps being TRBD1 or TRBD2 (6 bases each). Trimming took 6 bases from V and 6 from J, leaving 21 bases between them. CDR1 and CDR2 from the germline V gene are DFQATT and SNEGSKA (reference sequence). This CDR3 is built from 15 residues.

This clonotype was seen at least ten times. The rearrangement uses TRBV12-3 or TRBV12-4 and TRBJ2-5, with D possibly matching TRBD1 (5 bases). V was clipped by 3 bases and J by 10 bases, with 9 bases between them. The CDR3 covers 11 residues. The CDR3: CASSFLGVQYF. The DNA for the CDR3 is TGTGCCAGCAGTTTTTTAGGGGTCCAGTACTTC.

The chain recombines TRBV7-2 with TRBJ2-7; tentative D call: TRBD1 (6 bases). CDR1 and CDR2 (germline): SGHTA, FQGNSA. V was shortened by 5 bases and J by 3 bases, with 17 bases between the two germline ends. The CDR3 extends over 15 amino acids. The CDR3 spells CASSPTGFHFYEQYF. CDR3 DNA: TGTGCCAGCAGCCCGACAGGTTTTCACTTCTACGAGCAGTACTTC.

This clonotype has a handful of counts. The chain joins TRBV11-3 to TRBJ2-6, with D maybe TRBD2 (6 bases). This CDR3 region has 15 residues. CDR1 is SGHNT and CDR2 is YENEEA in the germline V gene. The ends were cut back, 7 bases at V and 0 bases at J, with 10 bases in the middle. CDR3 sequence reads: CASTPRDSGANVLTF. The CDR3 DNA reads as TGTGCCAGCACTCCGCGGGACTCTGGGGCCAACGTCCTGACTTTC.

This clonotype was detected many times. The chain uses TRBV9 and TRBJ2-2; D gene uncertain. Looked up from germline, CDR1 is SGDLS and CDR2 is YYNGEE. Trimming left V 0 bases short and J 0 bases short, with 9 bases between. The CDR3 spans 16 residues. This chain's CDR3 is CASSVGVLANTGELFF. CDR3 nucleotide sequence: TGTGCCAGCAGCGTAGGTGTACTTGCGAACACCGGGGAGCTGTTTTTT.

This clonotype occurred many times. J is TRBJ1-2 and V is TRBV28; 8 bases line up with TRBD1. This CDR3 has 12 residues. V shed 8 bases and J 4 bases; nucleotides not matched to a gene: 3. CDR1 is MDHEN and CDR2 is SYDVKM in the germline V gene. The CDR3 protein is CASGRGPYGYTF. The CDR3 DNA reads TGTGCCAGCGGCAGGGGGCCCTATGGCTACACCTTC.

In this sample, this clonotype turned up a few times. V gene TRBV7-2 combines with J gene TRBJ2-7; the D is unclear. Trimming shortened V by 3 bases and J by 1 base, and 7 bases separated the two germline ends. The germline gives CDR1 SGHTA, CDR2 FQGNSA. This CDR3 is 13 amino acids long. The CDR3 coding sequence is TGTGCCAGCAGCTTCGAACGGTCCTACGAGCAGTACTTC. As protein: CASSFERSYEQYF.

The V call is TRBV28, the J call TRBJ1-2, with D maybe TRBD1 (6 bases). Trimming pared 3 bases from V and 4 bases from J, leaving 15 bases between. Looked up from germline, CDR1 is MDHEN and CDR2 is SYDVKM. This CDR3 contains 15 residues. The DNA of the CDR3 is TGTGCCAGCAGTTTCGGCGGGGGGCATGTCTATGGCTACACCTTC. Translated: CASSFGGGHVYGYTF.

This clonotype was found many times. V is TRBV6-5 and J is TRBJ1-2; 10 nucleotides agree with TRBD1. The germline gives CDR1 MNHEY, CDR2 SVGAGI. This CDR3 comprises 15 residues. Trimming took 2 bases from V and 2 from J; bases not matched to a gene: 2. In DNA form, the CDR3 reads TGTGCCAGCAGTTACAAGGGACAGGGGAACTATGGCTACACCTTC. It yields the protein CASSYKGQGNYGYTF.

There are a few counts of this clonotype. DNA for the CDR3: TGTGCCAGCAGCCGACAGGGTTGGGAGCAGTACTTC. This encodes CASSRQGWEQYF. The chain links TRBV11-2 to TRBJ2-7; TRBD1 matches 7 bases. Germline trimming cut 5 bases from V and 7 bases from J; bases unmatched to any gene: 5. This CDR3 has 12 residues. Germline V CDR1 and CDR2: SGHAT, FQNNGV.

Many counts were recorded for this clonotype. This rearrangement joins TRBV11-2 to TRBJ1-1, with D hard to call. Germline CDR1 is SGHAT and CDR2 is FQNNGV. The CDR3 totals 14 residues. The V end was cut by 5 bases, the J end by 1 base, with 11 bases between. CDR3 nucleotides: TGTGCCAGCAGCCAGCATGGATGGAACACTGAAGCTTTCTTT. It encodes CASSQHGWNTEAFF.

The V gene is TRBV28, the J gene TRBJ1-1; D may be TRBD1 (5 bases). The germline CDR1 and CDR2 sequences are MDHEN and SYDVKM. The V and J ends lost 6 bases and 3 bases respectively, with 14 bases between them. This CDR3 spans 14 amino acids. The CDR3 nucleotides are TGTGCCAGCAGCGCCGGCGGAGGGGACACTGAAGCTTTCTTT. Translated: CASSAGGGDTEAFF.

This clonotype came up many times. The chain is built from TRBV9 and TRBJ2-7; 8 bases map to TRBD1. This CDR3 spans 15 amino acids. Germline CDR1 reads SGDLS; CDR2 reads YYNGEE. The J segment lost 2 bases and the V segment lost 4 bases, leaving 8 bases of the junction unmatched. The CDR3 reads CASSFDQGAPYEQYF. In DNA form, the CDR3 reads TGTGCCAGCAGCTTCGACCAGGGGGCGCCCTACGAGCAGTACTTC.

The rearrangement links TRBV10-1 to TRBJ2-5, with a possible D match to TRBD1 (6 bases). Germline V lookup: CDR1 WNHNN, CDR2 SYGVQD (reference sequence). V lost 6 bases and J lost 1, with 21 bases in between. This CDR3 has 17 residues. The DNA of the CDR3 is TGCGCCAGCAGAATTACAGGGTCAAAAGCTGGCCAAGAGACCCAGTACTTC. This translates into CASRITGSKAGQETQYF.

The rearrangement links TRBV12-3 or TRBV12-4 to TRBJ1-5, with unresolved D. The CDR3 length is 13 residues. Trimming stripped 5 bases from V and 4 bases from J, with 9 bases between. DNA of the CDR3: TGTGCCAGCAGTAGCAGAGAAAATCAGCCCCAGCATTTT. Protein: CASSSRENQPQHF.

This clonotype has a handful of counts. The rearrangement uses TRBV12-3 or TRBV12-4 and TRBJ1-2; the D gene is possibly TRBD1 (5 bases). V dropped 3 bases and J dropped 7 bases, with 15 bases sitting between them. The CDR3 is 14 amino acids. The CDR3 DNA follows: TGTGCCAGCAGTTTCCGGGGGGTTTCATCTGGCTACACCTTC. Its protein is CASSFRGVSSGYTF.